The 23 T cell receptor beta chains below were found in one sample sequenced in a study of tumor-infiltrating lymphocytes in primary liver carcinoma. It was unsorted whole blood that yielded blood RNA, and germline DNA was also extracted. Total RNA amounting to roughly 480 ng was the source from which TCR beta cDNA was made with a constant-region primer. Each TCR beta library was derived from three nested multiplex PCR rounds that employed slightly modified ARM-PCR. For approximately 11 cycles apiece, the opening two PCR rounds ran with TRBV1-TRBV30 forward primers and a C-beta reverse primer. TCRdb called the multiplex PCR reads again in MiXCR, with one record for every CDR3 protein. The data hold 330,000 or so distinct CDR3 sequences, with less than 75% observed a single time. Sequenced material: peripheral blood. These receptors all come from a middle-aged man with primary liver carcinoma and hepatitis B virus infection.

This clonotype was seen only once. A much larger clone lies one base from this, so it may be a read error. The genes are TRBV6-5 and TRBJ2-3, with D perhaps TRBD1 or TRBD2 (5 bases each). V was cut by 6 bases and J by 7 bases, with 23 bases left in between. CDR3 size: 16 residues. Germline-derived CDR1 and CDR2 are MNHEY and SVGAGI. CDR3 nucleotides: TGTGCCAGCAGCCCGAGGGGATGGGGGTCGACAAATACGCAGTATTTT. Translating it yields CASSPRGWGSTNTQYF.

This clonotype has at least ten counts. The V call is TRBV11-1, the J call TRBJ2-7; TRBD2 aligns across 7 bases. Germline values: CDR1 SGHAT, CDR2 FQDESV (reference sequence). This CDR3 comprises 14 residues. The V and J ends lost 5 bases and 6 bases, in that order; junction bases with no gene match: 10. CDR3 in amino acids: CASSRTSPTSEQYF. In nucleotides, the CDR3 is TGTGCCAGCAGCCGGACTAGTCCGACCTCCGAGCAGTACTTC. The whole variable domain, filled in from reference TRBV11-1 and TRBJ2-7, reads EAEVAQSPRYKITEKSQAVAFWCDPISGHATLYWYRQILGQGPELLVQFQDESVVDDSQLPKDRFSAERLKGVDSTLKIQPAELGDSAMYLCASSRTSPTSEQYFGPGTRLTVT.

Of note for this clonotype: Likely a read error: the CDR3 ends without its conserved phenylalanine or tryptophan. The rearrangement uses TRBV29-1 and TRBJ1-2; 9 bases fit TRBD1. This CDR3 is built from 13 residues. Trimming removed 6 bases from V and 4 bases from J; junction bases left unmatched: 6. Looked up from germline, CDR1 is SQVTM and CDR2 is ANQGSEA. CDR3 loop: CSVADRGRYGYTL. CDR3 in DNA: TGCAGCGTCGCGGACAGGGGACGCTATGGCTACACCTTG.

This chain uses TRBV28 with TRBJ2-7, with D hard to call. Between the trimmed V and J ends, which lost 8 bases and 3 bases, there was a span of 23 bases. The CDR3 spans 16 residues. Germline V gene data show CDR1 as MDHEN and CDR2 as SYDVKM. The CDR3 coding sequence is TGTGCCAGCTCTAACGTACACAGCTTACTATTCTACGAGCAGTACTTC. Translating gives CASSNVHSLLFYEQYF.

This clonotype was observed a single time. The junction and the germline gene differ at one end; a read error may be behind it. The chain is built from TRBV4-3 and TRBJ1-6; TRBD1 might be the D (6 bases). The germline V gene has CDR1 LGHNA and CDR2 YSLEER. The length of the CDR3 is 15 residues. The CDR3 bases are TGCGCCAGCAGCCAGTACAGGGTGGGAGATTCACCCATCCACTTT. As protein: CASSQYRVGDSPIHF.

Comment on this clonotype: A much larger clone lies a single base off, so this may be a read error. The chain has TRBV4-1 and TRBJ1-1, with D possibly TRBD1 on 5 matching bases. The CDR3 length is 15 residues. The V end lost 3 bases, the J end lost 6 bases, and 17 bases lay between the germline ends. Germline CDR1 is MGHRA and CDR2 is YSYEKL. The CDR3 region is CASSQHLGGNAEAFF. In nucleotides, the CDR3 is TGCGCCAGCAGCCAGCACCTGGGGGGTAACGCTGAAGCTTTCTTT.

Worth noting for this clonotype: A read error may be the cause here, since a much bigger clone is one base away. The V and J genes are TRBV12-3 or TRBV12-4 and TRBJ1-2; D not certain. CDR3 length equals 13 residues. The CDR3, as DNA: TGTGCCAGCAGCTCAGCGCGGTACTATGGCCACACCTTC. This sequence encodes CASSSARYYGHTF.

Comments on this clonotype: Possible read error: a much larger clone is one base away. This chain links TRBV12-3 or TRBV12-4 with TRBJ2-7, with D perhaps matching TRBD1 (6 bases). This CDR3 has 13 amino acids. V gave up 10 bases and J gave up 4 bases, with 17 bases separating them. Written as DNA, the CDR3 is TGTGCCATCAGACCACAGGGCAAGTACGAGCAGTACTTC. Translated: CAIRPQGKYEQYF.

Of note for this clonotype: A read error may produce the germline difference seen at one junction end. The chain carries TRBV6-5 and TRBJ2-3, with 7 bases matching TRBD2. In germline, CDR1 is MNHEY, CDR2 SVGAGI. The CDR3 covers 14 residues. The CDR3 loop reads CVSTPNRGGHTQYF. DNA for the CDR3: TGTGTCAGCACCCCCAATAGGGGAGGGCATACGCAGTATTTC.

With regard to this clonotype: An end of the junction does not agree with germline; a read error may underlie this. The V call is TRBV14, the J call TRBJ1-5, with D possibly TRBD1 on 6 matching bases. The CDR3 consists of 16 residues. Germline V gene data show CDR1 as SGHDN and CDR2 as FVKESK. This CDR3 reads CASSQVQQGSNRPQHF. The CDR3 DNA follows: TGTGCCAGCAGCCAAGTCCAACAGGGTAGCAATCGGCCCCAGCATTTT.

This clonotype has just a few counts. The V and J genes are TRBV5-6 and TRBJ1-1, with a weak D call TRBD1 (6 bases). The V end was cut by 4 bases, the J end by 0 bases, with 7 bases between. The CDR3 has 13 amino acids. Per germline, CDR1 SGHDT and CDR2 YYEEEE. The CDR3 loop reads CASSRDMNTEAFF. DNA for the CDR3: TGTGCCAGCAGCCGGGACATGAACACTGAAGCTTTCTTT.

A word on this clonotype: This may arise from a read error, as a much more abundant clone is one base away. The chain combines TRBV24-1 with TRBJ2-6; D may be TRBD2 (6 bases). The CDR3 contains 14 residues. Germline CDR1 and CDR2: KGHDR and SFDVKD. CDR3 residues: CATGGDAGANVLIF. For the CDR3, the DNA is TGTGCCACCGGCGGGGATGCCGGGGCCAACGTCCTGATTTTC.

About this clonotype: A junction end diverges from the germline sequence, so it may reflect a read error. The chain links TRBV11-2 to TRBJ2-1; TRBD2 might be the D (6 bases). CDR1 SGHAT and CDR2 FQNNGV come from the germline V gene. This CDR3 region has 18 residues. The CDR3 loop reads CDSSRKPPGLAEYNEQFF. The CDR3, as DNA: TGTGACAGCAGCCGAAAACCTCCGGGGTTAGCGGAGTACAATGAACAGTTCTTC.

On this clonotype: One base away lies a much larger clone, so this may be a sequencing read error. CDR3 DNA: TGTGCCAGCAGCTTTTCCGGGGAGCCGTTTTTT. This gives the protein CASSFSGEPFF. This sequence joins TRBV5-4 and TRBJ2-2; possible D gene TRBD2, 5 bases. Germline CDR1 is SGHNT and CDR2 is YYREEE (reference sequence). This CDR3 region has 11 residues.

The chain couples TRBV5-4 to TRBJ2-7; tentatively, D is TRBD1 (6 bases). Germline V gene sequence: CDR1 SGHNT, CDR2 YYREEE (reference sequence). This CDR3 has 14 residues. The V gene lost 6 bases and the J gene lost 7 bases, with 20 bases spanning the gap. Written as DNA, the CDR3 is TGTGCCAGCAACCGCGTGACAGGAATTGGGGAGCAGTACTTC. It codes for CASNRVTGIGEQYF.

Note on this clonotype: This could be a read error, since a much larger clone is one nucleotide away. CDR3 amino acids: CASSQDSRGSSSYEQYF. The CDR3 nucleotides are TGTGCCAGCAGCCAAGACTCACGGGGCAGTAGCTCCTACGAGCAGTACTTC. The chain employs TRBV4-2 and TRBJ2-7; D may be TRBD1 or TRBD2 (5 bases each). Germline V gene sequence: CDR1 LGHNA, CDR2 YNFKEQ. The CDR3 covers 17 residues. V was trimmed by 0 bases and J by 0 bases, leaving 15 bases between them.

This clonotype was counted between two and nine times. The chain uses TRBV4-1 and TRBJ2-1, with 10 bases that match TRBD2. Looked up from germline, CDR1 is MGHRA and CDR2 is YSYEKL. Unmatched junction bases numbered 10, after V lost 6 bases and J lost 8 bases. The CDR3 is made up of 15 amino acids. This CDR3 is CASSSGSGRSDEQFF. The CDR3 nucleotides read TGCGCCAGCAGTTCCGGTAGCGGGAGGTCGGATGAGCAGTTCTTC.

Of note for this clonotype: This sequence may be a read error, since a much larger clone differs from it by one base. This chain uses TRBV29-1 with TRBJ2-3, with TRBD2 identical over 12 bases. There are 15 residues in the CDR3. Germline V lookup: CDR1 SQVTM, CDR2 ANQGSEA. J was trimmed by 7 bases and V by 6 bases; bases with no gene match: 11. CDR3 DNA sequence: TGCAGCGTCGAAATGGGACTAGCGGGCTCCCATACGCAGTATTTT. Translation: CSVEMGLAGSHTQYF.

The sample holds a few counts of this clonotype. The V and J genes are TRBV10-3 and TRBJ1-3, with D possibly matching TRBD1 (5 bases). Germline CDR1 reads ENHRY; CDR2 reads SYGVKD. The CDR3 runs 12 residues. V was shortened by 8 bases and J by 6 bases, with 11 bases between the two germline ends. Here the CDR3 DNA reads TGTGCCATCTTTTCGGGGGAAAACACCATATATTTT. The encoded protein is CAIFSGENTIYF.

The chain joins TRBV13 to TRBJ2-6; D is uncertain. This CDR3 has 16 amino acids. Trimming cost V 5 bases and J 1 base, with 12 bases left between them. Germline values: CDR1 PRHDT, CDR2 FYEKMQ (reference sequence). The CDR3 DNA is TGTGCCAGCAGCCCTCATAGTGGTTCTGGGGCCAACGTCCTGACTTTC. Protein product: CASSPHSGSGANVLTF.

About this clonotype: A much larger clone lies one base from this, so it may be a read error. CDR3 sequence reads: CASGYVTGQGSYEQYF. The CDR3 coding sequence is TGTGCCAGCGGTTACGTAACGGGACAGGGATCCTACGAGCAGTACTTC. This chain connects TRBV6-2 or TRBV6-3 to TRBJ2-7; 9 bases line up with TRBD1. The CDR3 loop spans 16 amino acids. Per germline, CDR1 MNHEY and CDR2 SVGEGT.

V and J are TRBV15 and TRBJ2-3; D might be TRBD1 (6 bases). CDR3 size: 15 residues. Germline assignment: CDR1 LNHNV and CDR2 YYDKDF (reference sequence). Trimming cost V 4 bases and J 0 bases, with 11 bases left between them. For the CDR3, the DNA is TGTGCCACCAGCATCGACAGGCCGAGCACAGATACGCAGTATTTT. Protein product: CATSIDRPSTDTQYF. Using reference TRBV15 and TRBJ2-3 for the parts outside the CDR3, the full variable domain is DAMVIQNPRYQVTQFGKPVTLSCSQTLNHNVMYWYQQKSSQAPKLLFHYYDKDFNNEADTPDNFQSRRPNTSFCFLDIRSPGLGDTAMYLCATSIDRPSTDTQYFGPGTRLTVL.

This clonotype was found many times. The chain uses TRBV11-2 and TRBJ2-3; 7 nucleotides align to TRBD2. Germline V gives CDR1 SGHAT, CDR2 FQNNGV. The V gene end was trimmed by 1 base and the J gene end by 4 bases; junction bases not matched to a gene: 2. The CDR3 length is 14 residues. As DNA, the CDR3 is TGTGCCAGCAGCTTAGCGGGAGGCTCAGATACGCAGTATTTT. It translates to CASSLAGGSDTQYF.